This TCR beta chain emerged from a study of T cell clonotyping in hematopoietic cell transplantation (dated by TCRdb to the early 2020s). Describing the broader study: A total of some 140 blood samples were gathered in the study from around 40 consecutive transplant recipients along with their related donors. Recruitment of patients ran from September 2015 to early 2017, and follow-up continued until late 2020 or until death.

TCR beta CDR3 regions were amplified from genomic DNA with the immunoSEQ assay, a bias-controlled multiplex PCR using V- and J-specific primers. A proprietary barcode and Illumina adapter sequences were added to the CDR3 amplicons in a second PCR step. CDR3 libraries were sequenced on an Illumina MiSeq instrument. As for the authors' bioinformatics: immunoSEQ Analyzer 3.0 was used for export and quality control, with R Bioconductor and Immunarch used for downstream analyses. Only productive rearrangements within the normalized downsampled data set were used in the calculation of repertoire metrics. In the normalized cohort, a clonotype counted as pathologically expanded if the clonotype was larger than 5 templates. The Inverse Simpson Index was used to measure repertoire diversity. To capture all clonotypes, CMV-specificity analyses were performed on the non-normalized data set. As stored in TCRdb, this immuneACCESS dataset retains in-frame rearrangements with V and J assigned. A fraction of the clones does not appear; measured against another copy, unresolved V genes explain less than half of the discrepancy, and the remainder lacks a known reason. That table furnishes V, J and clone size, whereas the DNA furnished D and trimming. The sample has about 2,900 clones on record, roughly 80% of them singletons. Jointly, the top ten make up 30% of the sample.

Explained via the paper, the time point label denotes: 180 days after allo-HCT. Recipient blood was collected about 28 days before transplant and at days 30, 100 and 180 after transplant. Nuclei Lysis Solution was used to extract genomic DNA from fresh or cryopreserved unfractionated peripheral blood mononuclear cells. The investigation overall reported the following: Sample size was limited, and cells were not sorted, so CD4 and CD8 repertoire contributions could not be separated. Only a small fraction of recipient repertoires overlapped donor repertoires, with over 95% appearing de novo at the given depth. A decrease in recipient TCR diversity was observed after transplant, and a progressive increase in pathologically expanded clonotypes was seen from day 30 to day 180. Donor and pretransplant recipient Inverse Simpson Index values predicted broader posttransplant TCR repertoire diversity.

Trimming leaves V shorter by 6 bases and J shorter by 8 bases, with the junction holding 11 bases beyond the gene matches. The CDR3 runs 14 amino acids, cysteine and phenylalanine included. Of all the DNA, just the CDR3 is kept, 42 bases in frame from base 1. Based on the germline V gene, the CDR1 and CDR2 sequences are MNHNS and SASEGT. This clone is a singleton in its sample. The antigen it recognizes is unknown. No clone much larger than this one lies a single base away; base qualities are absent. The sequence derives from a female patient in her 40s who had an allogeneic stem cell transplant from a related donor, so T cells may come from the graft donor. Some clones in this sample may be carry-over from other donors' samples. The source was PBMCs, collected 180 days after allogeneic stem cell transplant. Here the chain combines TRBV6-1 and TRBJ1-2, with 8 junctional bases fitting TRBD1. The bases read TGTGCCAGCAGGAACAGGGGGATTAGTCAAGGCTACACCTTC. Its translation reads: CASRNRGISQGYTF.